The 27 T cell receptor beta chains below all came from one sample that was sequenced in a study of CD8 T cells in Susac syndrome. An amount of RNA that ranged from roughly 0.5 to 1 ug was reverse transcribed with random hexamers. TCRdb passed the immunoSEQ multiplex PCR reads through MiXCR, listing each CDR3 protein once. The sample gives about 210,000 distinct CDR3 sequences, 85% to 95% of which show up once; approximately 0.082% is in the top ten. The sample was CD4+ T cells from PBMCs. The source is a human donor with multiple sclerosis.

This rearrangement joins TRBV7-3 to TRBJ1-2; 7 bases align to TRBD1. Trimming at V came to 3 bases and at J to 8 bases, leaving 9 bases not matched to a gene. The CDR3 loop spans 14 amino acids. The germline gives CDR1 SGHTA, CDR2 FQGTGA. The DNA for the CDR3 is TGTGCCAGCAGCTTGGGGACGTACAGGGGCGGCTACACCTTC. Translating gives CASSLGTYRGGYTF.

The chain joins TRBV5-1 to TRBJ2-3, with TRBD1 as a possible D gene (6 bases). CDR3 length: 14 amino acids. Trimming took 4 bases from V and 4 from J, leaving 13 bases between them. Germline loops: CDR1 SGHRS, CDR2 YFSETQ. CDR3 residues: CASSRDRNPDTQYF. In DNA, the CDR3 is TGCGCCAGCAGCCGCGACAGGAACCCAGATACGCAGTATTTT.

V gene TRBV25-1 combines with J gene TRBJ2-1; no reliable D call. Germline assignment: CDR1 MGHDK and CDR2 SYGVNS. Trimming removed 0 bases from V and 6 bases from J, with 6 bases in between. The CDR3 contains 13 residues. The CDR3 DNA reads TGTGCCAGCAGTGAATACAGTCGCAATGAGCAGTTCTTC. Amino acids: CASSEYSRNEQFF.

The CDR3 protein is CASSQGGTSGGAWYNEQFF. The CDR3 DNA is TGCGCCAGCAGCCAAGGAGGGACTAGCGGGGGGGCTTGGTACAATGAGCAGTTCTTC. The V gene is TRBV4-1, the J gene TRBJ2-1; TRBD2 agrees at 16 bases. The CDR3 runs to 19 residues. V was clipped by 1 base and J by 4 bases; unmatched bases: 7. Germline V gene sequence: CDR1 MGHRA, CDR2 YSYEKL.

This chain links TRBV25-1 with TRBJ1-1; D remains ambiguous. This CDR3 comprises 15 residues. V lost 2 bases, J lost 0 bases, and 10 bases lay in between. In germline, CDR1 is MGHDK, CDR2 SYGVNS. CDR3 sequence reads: CASSEEGPMNTEAFF. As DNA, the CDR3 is TGTGCCAGCAGTGAAGAGGGTCCTATGAACACTGAAGCTTTCTTT.

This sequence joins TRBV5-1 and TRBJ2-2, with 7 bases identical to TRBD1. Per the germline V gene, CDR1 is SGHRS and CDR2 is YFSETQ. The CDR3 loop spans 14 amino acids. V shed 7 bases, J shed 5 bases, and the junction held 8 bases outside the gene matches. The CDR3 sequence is CASARGTVTGELFF. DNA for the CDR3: TGCGCCAGCGCCCGAGGGACAGTGACCGGGGAGCTGTTTTTT.

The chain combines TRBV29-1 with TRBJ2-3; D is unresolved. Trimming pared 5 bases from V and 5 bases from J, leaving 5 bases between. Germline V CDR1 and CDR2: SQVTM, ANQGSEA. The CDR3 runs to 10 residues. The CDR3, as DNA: TGCAGCGTTTGGGGAGATACGCAGTATTTT. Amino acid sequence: CSVWGDTQYF.

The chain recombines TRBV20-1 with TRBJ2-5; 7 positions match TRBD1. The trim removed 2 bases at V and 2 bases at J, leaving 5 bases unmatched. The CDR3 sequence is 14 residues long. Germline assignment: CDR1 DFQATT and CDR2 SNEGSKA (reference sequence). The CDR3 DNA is TGCAGTGCTAGAAAGACAGGGCTTCAAGAGACCCAGTACTTC. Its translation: CSARKTGLQETQYF.

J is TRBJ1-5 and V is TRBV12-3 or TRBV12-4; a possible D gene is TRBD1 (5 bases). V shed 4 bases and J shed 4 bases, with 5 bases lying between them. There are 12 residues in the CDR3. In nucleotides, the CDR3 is TGTGCCAGCAGTTGGGGGAATCAGCCCCAGCATTTT. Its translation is CASSWGNQPQHF.

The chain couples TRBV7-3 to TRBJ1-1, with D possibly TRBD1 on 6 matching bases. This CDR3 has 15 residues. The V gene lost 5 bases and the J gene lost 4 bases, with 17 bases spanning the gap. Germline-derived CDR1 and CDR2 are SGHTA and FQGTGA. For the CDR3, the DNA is TGTGCCAGCAGCCTACCCCCTGCGGACAGCACTGAAGCTTTCTTT. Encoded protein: CASSLPPADSTEAFF.

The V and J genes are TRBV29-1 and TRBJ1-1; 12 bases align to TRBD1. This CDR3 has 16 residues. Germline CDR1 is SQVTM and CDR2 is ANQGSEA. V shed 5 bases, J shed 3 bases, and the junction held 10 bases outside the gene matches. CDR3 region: CSVHRDRGQWDTEAFF. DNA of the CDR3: TGCAGCGTTCACCGGGACAGGGGGCAGTGGGACACTGAAGCTTTCTTT.

Here the CDR3 DNA reads TGTGCCAGCAGCCCGGGACTAGTTTCCGGGGAGCTGTTTTTT. Its translation is CASSPGLVSGELFF. The chain combines TRBV4-2 with TRBJ2-2, with TRBD2 identical over 8 bases. Germline trimming cut 4 bases from V and 6 bases from J; bases unmatched to any gene: 4. Germline V lookup: CDR1 LGHNA, CDR2 YNFKEQ. This CDR3 region has 14 residues.

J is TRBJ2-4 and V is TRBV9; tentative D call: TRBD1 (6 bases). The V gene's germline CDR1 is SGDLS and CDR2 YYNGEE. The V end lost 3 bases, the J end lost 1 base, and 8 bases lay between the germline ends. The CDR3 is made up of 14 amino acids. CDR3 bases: TGTGCCAGCAGCGCCCAGGGGGCCAAAAACATTCAGTACTTC. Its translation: CASSAQGAKNIQYF.

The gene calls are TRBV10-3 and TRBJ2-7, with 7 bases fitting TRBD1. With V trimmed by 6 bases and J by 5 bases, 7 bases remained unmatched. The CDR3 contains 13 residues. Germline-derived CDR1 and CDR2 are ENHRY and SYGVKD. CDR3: CAIRDHDRDEQYV. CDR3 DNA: TGTGCCATCAGGGATCACGACAGGGACGAGCAGTACGTC.

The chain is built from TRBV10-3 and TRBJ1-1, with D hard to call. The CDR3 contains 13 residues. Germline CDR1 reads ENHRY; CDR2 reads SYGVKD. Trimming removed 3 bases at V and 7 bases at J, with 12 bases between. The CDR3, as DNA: TGTGCCATCAGTGATGGACCGGGCGGTGAAGCTTTCTTT. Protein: CAISDGPGGEAFF.

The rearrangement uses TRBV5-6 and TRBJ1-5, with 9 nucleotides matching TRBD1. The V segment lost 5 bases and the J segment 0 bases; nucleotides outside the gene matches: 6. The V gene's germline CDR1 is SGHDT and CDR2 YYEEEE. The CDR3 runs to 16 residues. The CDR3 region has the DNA TGTGCCAGCAGGAGGACAGGGGATAATAGCAATCAGCCCCAGCATTTT. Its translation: CASRRTGDNSNQPQHF.

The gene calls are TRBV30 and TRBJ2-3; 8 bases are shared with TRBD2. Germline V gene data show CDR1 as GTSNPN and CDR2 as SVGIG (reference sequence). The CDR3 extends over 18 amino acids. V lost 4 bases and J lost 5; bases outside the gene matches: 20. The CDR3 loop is CAWKGRRDTPREGDTQYF. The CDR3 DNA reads TGTGCCTGGAAGGGCCGCCGGGACACGCCTCGGGAGGGAGATACGCAGTATTTT.

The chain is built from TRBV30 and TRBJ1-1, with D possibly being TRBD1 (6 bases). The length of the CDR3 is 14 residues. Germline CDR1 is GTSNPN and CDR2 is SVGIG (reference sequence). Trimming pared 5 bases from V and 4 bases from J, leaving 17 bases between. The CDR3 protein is CAWESGGPGTEAFF. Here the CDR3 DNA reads TGTGCCTGGGAGTCGGGGGGGCCGGGCACTGAAGCTTTCTTT.

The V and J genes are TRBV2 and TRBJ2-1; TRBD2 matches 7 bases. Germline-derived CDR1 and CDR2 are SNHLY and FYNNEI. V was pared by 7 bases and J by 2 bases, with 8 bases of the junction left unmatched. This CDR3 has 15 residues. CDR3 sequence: CASTEGGGPYNEQFF. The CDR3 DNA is TGTGCCAGCACCGAGGGCGGGGGTCCCTACAATGAGCAGTTCTTC. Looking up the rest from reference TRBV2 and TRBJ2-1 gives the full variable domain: EPEVTQTPSHQVTQMGQEVILRCVPISNHLYFYWYRQILGQKVEFLVSFYNNEISEKSEIFDDQFSVERPDGSNFTLKIRSTKLEDSAMYFCASTEGGGPYNEQFFGPGTRLTVL.

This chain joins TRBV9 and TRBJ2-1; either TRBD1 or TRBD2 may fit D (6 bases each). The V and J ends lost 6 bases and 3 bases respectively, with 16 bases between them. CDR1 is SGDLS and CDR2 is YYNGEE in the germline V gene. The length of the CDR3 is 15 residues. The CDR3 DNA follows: TGTGCCAGCACCCCCCTAGGGGGGTACTACAATGAGCAGTTCTTC. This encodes CASTPLGGYYNEQFF.

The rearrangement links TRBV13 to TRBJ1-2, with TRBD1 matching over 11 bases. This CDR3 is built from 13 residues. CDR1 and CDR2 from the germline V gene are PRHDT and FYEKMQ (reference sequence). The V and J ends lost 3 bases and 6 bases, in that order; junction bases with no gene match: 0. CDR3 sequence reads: CASSLGQGDGYTF. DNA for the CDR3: TGTGCCAGCAGCTTGGGACAGGGGGATGGCTACACCTTC.

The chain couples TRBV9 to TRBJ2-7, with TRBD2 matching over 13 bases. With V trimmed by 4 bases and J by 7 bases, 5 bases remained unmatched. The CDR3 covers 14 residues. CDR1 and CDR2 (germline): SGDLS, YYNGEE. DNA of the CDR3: TGTGCCAGCAGCCTGACTAGCGGGGGGTCAGAGCAGTACTTC. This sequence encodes CASSLTSGGSEQYF.

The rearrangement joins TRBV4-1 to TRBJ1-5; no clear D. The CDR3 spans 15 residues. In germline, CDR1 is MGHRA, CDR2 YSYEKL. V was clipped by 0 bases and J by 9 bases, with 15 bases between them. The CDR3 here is CASSQDTGSWTPQHF. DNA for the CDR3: TGCGCCAGCAGCCAAGATACGGGCTCGTGGACGCCCCAGCATTTT.

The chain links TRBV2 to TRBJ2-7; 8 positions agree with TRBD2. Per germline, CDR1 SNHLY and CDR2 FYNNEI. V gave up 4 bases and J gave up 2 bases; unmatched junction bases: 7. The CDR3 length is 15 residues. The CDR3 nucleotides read TGTGCCAGCAGTGGCGGGAGGATTACCCCCTACGAGCAGTACTTC. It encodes CASSGGRITPYEQYF.

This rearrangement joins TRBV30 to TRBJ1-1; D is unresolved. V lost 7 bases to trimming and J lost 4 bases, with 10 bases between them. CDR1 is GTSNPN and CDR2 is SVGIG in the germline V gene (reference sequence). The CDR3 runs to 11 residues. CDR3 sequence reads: CALTSGTEAFF. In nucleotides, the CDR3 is TGTGCCTTAACCTCGGGCACTGAAGCTTTCTTT.

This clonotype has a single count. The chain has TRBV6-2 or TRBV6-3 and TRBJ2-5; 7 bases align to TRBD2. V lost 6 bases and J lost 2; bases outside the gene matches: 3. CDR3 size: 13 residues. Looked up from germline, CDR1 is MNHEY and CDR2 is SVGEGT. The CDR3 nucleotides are TGTGCCAGCAGAGGGACTACTCAAGAGACCCAGTACTTC. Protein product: CASRGTTQETQYF.

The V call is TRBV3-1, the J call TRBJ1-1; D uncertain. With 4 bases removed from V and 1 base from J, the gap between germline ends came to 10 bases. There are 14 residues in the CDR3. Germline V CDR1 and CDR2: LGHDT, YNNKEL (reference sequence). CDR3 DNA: TGTGCCAGCAGCCCGTTTGTCGGGAACACTGAAGCTTTCTTT. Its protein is CASSPFVGNTEAFF.